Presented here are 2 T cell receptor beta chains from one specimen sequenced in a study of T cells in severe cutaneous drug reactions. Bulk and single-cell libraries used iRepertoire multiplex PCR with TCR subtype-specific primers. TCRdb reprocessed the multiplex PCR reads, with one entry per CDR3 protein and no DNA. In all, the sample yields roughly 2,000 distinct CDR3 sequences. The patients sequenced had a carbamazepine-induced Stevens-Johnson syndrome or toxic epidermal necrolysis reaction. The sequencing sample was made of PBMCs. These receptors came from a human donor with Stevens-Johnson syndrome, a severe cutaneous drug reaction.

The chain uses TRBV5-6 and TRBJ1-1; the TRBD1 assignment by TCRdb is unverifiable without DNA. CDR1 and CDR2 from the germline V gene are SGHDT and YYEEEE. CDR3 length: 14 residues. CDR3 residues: CASSWGQGWTEAFF.

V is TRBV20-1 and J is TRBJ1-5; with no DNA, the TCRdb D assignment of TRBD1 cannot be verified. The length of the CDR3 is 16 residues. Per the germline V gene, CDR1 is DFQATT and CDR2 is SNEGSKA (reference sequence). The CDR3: CSASIRVPVGNQPQHF.